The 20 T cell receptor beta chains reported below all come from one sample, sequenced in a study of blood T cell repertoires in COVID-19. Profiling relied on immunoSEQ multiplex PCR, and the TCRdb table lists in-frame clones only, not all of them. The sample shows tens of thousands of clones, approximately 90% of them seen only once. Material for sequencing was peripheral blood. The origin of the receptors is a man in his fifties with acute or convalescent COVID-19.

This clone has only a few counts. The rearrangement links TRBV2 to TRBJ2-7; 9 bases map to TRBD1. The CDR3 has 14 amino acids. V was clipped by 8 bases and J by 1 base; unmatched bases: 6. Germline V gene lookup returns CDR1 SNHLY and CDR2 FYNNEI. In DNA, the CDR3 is TGTGCCAGCGAAACAGGGGGCTTTTCCTACGAGCAGTACTTC. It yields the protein CASETGGFSYEQYF. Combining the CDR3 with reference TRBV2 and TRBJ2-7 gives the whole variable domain EPEVTQTPSHQVTQMGQEVILRCVPISNHLYFYWYRQILGQKVEFLVSFYNNEISEKSEIFDDQFSVERPDGSNFTLKIRSTKLEDSAMYFCASETGGFSYEQYFGPGTRLTVT.

CDR3 sequence reads: CATSDPAQGANYGYTF. The CDR3 coding sequence is TGTGCCACCAGTGATCCAGCACAGGGGGCGAACTATGGCTACACCTTC. The chain uses TRBV24-1 and TRBJ1-2, with TRBD1 identical over 9 bases. Looked up from germline, CDR1 is KGHDR and CDR2 is SFDVKD. CDR3 length: 16 amino acids. V shed 3 bases, J shed 2 bases, and the junction held 6 bases outside the gene matches.

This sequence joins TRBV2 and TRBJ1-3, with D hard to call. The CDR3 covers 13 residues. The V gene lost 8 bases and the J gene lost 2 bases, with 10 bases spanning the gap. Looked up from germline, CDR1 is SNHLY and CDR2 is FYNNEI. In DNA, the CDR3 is TGTGCCAGCGGGCTATCGGCTGGAAACACCATATATTTT. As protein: CASGLSAGNTIYF.

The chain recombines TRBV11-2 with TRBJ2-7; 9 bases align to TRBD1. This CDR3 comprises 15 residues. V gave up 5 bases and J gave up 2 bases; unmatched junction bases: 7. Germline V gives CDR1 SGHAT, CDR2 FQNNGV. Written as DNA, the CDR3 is TGTGCCAGCAGCAGAACCGGGACAGGGACCTACGAGCAGTACTTC. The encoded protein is CASSRTGTGTYEQYF. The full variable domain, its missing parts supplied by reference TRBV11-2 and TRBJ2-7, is EAGVAQSPRYKIIEKRQSVAFWCNPISGHATLYWYQQILGQGPKLLIQFQNNGVVDDSQLPKDRFSAERLKGVDSTLKIQPAKLEDSAVYLCASSRTGTGTYEQYFGPGTRLTVT.

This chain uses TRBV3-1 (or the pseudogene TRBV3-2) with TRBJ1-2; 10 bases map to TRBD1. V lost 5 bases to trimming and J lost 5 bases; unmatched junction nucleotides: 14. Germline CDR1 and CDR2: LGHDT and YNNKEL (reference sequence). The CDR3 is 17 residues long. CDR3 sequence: CASSYRDRGPSGYGYTF. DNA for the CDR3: TGTGCCAGCAGCTACCGGGACAGGGGACCCTCGGGGTATGGCTACACCTTC.

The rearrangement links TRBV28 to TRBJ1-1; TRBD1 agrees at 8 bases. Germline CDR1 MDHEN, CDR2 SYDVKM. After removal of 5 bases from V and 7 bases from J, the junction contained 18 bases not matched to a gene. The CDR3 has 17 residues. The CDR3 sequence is CASSPARLRIQGDEAFF. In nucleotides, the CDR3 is TGTGCCAGCAGTCCGGCCCGTTTACGCATACAGGGGGATGAAGCTTTCTTT.

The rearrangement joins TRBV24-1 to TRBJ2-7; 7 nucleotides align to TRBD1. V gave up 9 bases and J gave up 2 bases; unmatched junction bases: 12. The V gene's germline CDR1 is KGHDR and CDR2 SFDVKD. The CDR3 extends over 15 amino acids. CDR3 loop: CATPRGTASPYEQYF. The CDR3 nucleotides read TGTGCCACCCCGAGAGGGACAGCTAGCCCCTACGAGCAGTACTTC.

CDR3 residues: CATSSPGQGALEQYF. The CDR3 DNA is TGTGCCACCAGCAGCCCCGGACAGGGGGCCCTCGAGCAGTACTTC. This chain connects TRBV15 to TRBJ2-7; 11 nucleotides line up with TRBD1. The V and J ends lost 3 bases and 6 bases, in that order; junction bases with no gene match: 7. There are 15 residues in the CDR3. Germline CDR1 is LNHNV and CDR2 is YYDKDF (reference sequence).

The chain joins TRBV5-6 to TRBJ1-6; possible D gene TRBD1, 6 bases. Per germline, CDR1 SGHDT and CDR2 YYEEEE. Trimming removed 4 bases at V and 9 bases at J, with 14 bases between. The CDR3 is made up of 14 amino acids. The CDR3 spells CASSRGDRTSPLHF. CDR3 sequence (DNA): TGTGCCAGCAGCCGGGGTGACAGGACTTCACCCCTCCACTTT. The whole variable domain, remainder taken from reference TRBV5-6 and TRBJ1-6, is DAGVTQSPTHLIKTRGQQVTLRCSPKSGHDTVSWYQQALGQGPQFIFQYYEEEERQRGNFPDRFSGHQFPNYSSELNVNALLLGDSALYLCASSRGDRTSPLHFGNGTRLTVT.

The CDR3 loop reads CASKPGQGTNYGYTF. CDR3 in DNA: TGTGCCAGCAAGCCGGGACAGGGGACTAACTATGGCTACACCTTC. This chain connects TRBV6-5 to TRBJ1-2; 10 bases map to TRBD1. CDR3 length: 15 residues. The trim removed 7 bases at V and 0 bases at J, leaving 5 bases unmatched. Germline V lookup: CDR1 MNHEY, CDR2 SVGAGI.

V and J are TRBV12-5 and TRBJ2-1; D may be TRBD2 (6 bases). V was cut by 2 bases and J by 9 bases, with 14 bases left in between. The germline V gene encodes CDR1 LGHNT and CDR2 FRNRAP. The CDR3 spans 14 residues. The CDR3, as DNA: TGTGCTAGTGGTTTGACCCTTACCGGGAGTGAGCAGTTCTTC. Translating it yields CASGLTLTGSEQFF.

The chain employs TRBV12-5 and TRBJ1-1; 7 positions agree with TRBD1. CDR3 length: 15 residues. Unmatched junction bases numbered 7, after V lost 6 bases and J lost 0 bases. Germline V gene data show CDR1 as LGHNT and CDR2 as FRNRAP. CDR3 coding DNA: TGTGCTAGTGGCCCGTGGACAGGAGTGAACACTGAAGCTTTCTTT. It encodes CASGPWTGVNTEAFF.

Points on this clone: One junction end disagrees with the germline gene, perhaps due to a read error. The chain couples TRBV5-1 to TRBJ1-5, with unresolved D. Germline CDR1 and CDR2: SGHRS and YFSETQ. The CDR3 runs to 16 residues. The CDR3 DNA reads TGCGCCAGCAGGTTGGACGGTCTTAGCAGCAATCAGCCCCAGCATTTT. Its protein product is CASRLDGLSSNQPQHF.

CDR3 bases: TGTGCCACCTCCGGCTACAATGAGCAGTTCTTC. Translated, it gives CATSGYNEQFF. V gene TRBV24-1 combines with J gene TRBJ2-1; unclear D gene. CDR3 length: 11 amino acids. V shed 9 bases and J shed 3 bases, with 5 bases lying between them. Germline CDR1 is KGHDR and CDR2 is SFDVKD.

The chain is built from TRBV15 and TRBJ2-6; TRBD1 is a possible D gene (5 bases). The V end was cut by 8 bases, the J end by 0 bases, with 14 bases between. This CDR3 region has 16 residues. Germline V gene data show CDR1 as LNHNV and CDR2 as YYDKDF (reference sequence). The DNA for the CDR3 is TGTGCCACCGGGGTGGGGCGGCTCTCTGGGGCCAACGTCCTGACTTTC. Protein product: CATGVGRLSGANVLTF.

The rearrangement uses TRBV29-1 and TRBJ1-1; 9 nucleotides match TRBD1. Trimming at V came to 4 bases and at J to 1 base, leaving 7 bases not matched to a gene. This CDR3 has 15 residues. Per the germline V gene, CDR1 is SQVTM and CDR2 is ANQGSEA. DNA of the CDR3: TGCAGCGTTGTAAGGGCGACAGGGGGGAACACTGAAGCTTTCTTT. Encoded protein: CSVVRATGGNTEAFF. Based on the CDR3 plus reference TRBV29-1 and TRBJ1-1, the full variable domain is SAVISQKPSRDICQRGTSLTIQCQVDSQVTMMFWYRQQPGQSLTLIATANQGSEATYESGFVIDKFPISRPNLTFSTLTVSNMSPEDSSIYLCSVVRATGGNTEAFFGQGTRLTVV.

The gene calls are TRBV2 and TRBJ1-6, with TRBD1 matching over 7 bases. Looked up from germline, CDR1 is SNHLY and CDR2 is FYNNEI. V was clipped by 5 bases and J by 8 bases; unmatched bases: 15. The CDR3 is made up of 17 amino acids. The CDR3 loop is CASSQIRTGDSYSPLHF. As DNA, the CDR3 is TGTGCCAGCAGTCAGATTAGGACAGGCGATTCCTATTCACCCCTCCACTTT.

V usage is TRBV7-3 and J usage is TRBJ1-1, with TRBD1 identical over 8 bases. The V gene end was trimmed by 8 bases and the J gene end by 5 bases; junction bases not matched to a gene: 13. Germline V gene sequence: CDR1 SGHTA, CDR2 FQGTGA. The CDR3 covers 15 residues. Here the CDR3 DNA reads TGTGCCAGCGGTCGCTTGGACAGGGAGGAAACTGAAGCTTTCTTT. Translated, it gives CASGRLDREETEAFF.

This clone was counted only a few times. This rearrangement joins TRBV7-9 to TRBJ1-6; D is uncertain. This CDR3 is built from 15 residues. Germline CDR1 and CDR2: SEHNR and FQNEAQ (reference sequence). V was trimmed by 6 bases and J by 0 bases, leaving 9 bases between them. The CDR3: CASRFGSSYNSPLHF. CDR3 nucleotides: TGTGCCAGCAGATTCGGGAGCTCCTATAATTCACCCCTCCACTTT.

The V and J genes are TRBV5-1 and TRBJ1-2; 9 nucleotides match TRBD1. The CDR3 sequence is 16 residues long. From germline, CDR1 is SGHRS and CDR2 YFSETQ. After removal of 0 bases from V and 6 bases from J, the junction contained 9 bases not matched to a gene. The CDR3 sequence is CASSLAPGQGSNGYTF. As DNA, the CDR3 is TGCGCCAGCAGCTTGGCTCCGGGACAGGGCTCGAATGGCTACACCTTC.